These 21 T cell receptor beta chains originate from one sample sequenced in a study of neurological immune-mediated disorders. TCRdb independently ran MiXCR on the 5' RACE reads; one entry per CDR3 protein. Of 65,000 to 85,000 distinct CDR3 sequences listed, approximately 3.3% were seen once; the top ten hold 5.2%. The specimen sequenced was PBMCs. The receptors stem from a woman between 45 and 60 years old with multiple sclerosis.

In this sample, this clonotype turned up many times. The rearrangement links TRBV12-3 or TRBV12-4 to TRBJ2-3; D gene uncertain. This CDR3 has 14 residues. Trimming stripped 6 bases from V and 0 bases from J, with 10 bases between. The CDR3 sequence is CASSRTPSTDTQYF. Written as DNA, the CDR3 is TGTGCCAGCAGCCGCACCCCAAGCACAGATACGCAGTATTTT.

This clonotype was counted ten times or more. The rearrangement links TRBV20-1 to TRBJ1-4; 8 bases agree with TRBD1. V trimming: 6 bases; J trimming: 8 bases; junction bases outside the gene matches: 8. Germline values: CDR1 DFQATT, CDR2 SNEGSKA (reference sequence). The CDR3 loop spans 13 amino acids. The CDR3, as DNA: TGCAGTGCCCAGCACAGGGGGACGGAAAAACTGTTTTTT. Protein product: CSAQHRGTEKLFF.

This clonotype came up many times. The chain employs TRBV20-1 and TRBJ1-4, with 8 bases fitting TRBD1. The CDR3 consists of 14 residues. The germline V gene has CDR1 DFQATT and CDR2 SNEGSKA (reference sequence). Trimming removed 6 bases from V and 7 bases from J; junction bases left unmatched: 10. CDR3 region: CSAGTGGRGEKLFF. The CDR3, as DNA: TGCAGTGCCGGAACAGGGGGGAGAGGTGAAAAACTGTTTTTT.

At least ten counts were recorded for this clonotype. This rearrangement joins TRBV20-1 to TRBJ2-7, with D hard to call. The CDR3 contains 11 residues. Germline loops: CDR1 DFQATT, CDR2 SNEGSKA (reference sequence). The V and J ends lost 6 bases and 2 bases respectively, with 8 bases between them. The CDR3, as DNA: TGCAGTGCCGGACGGACCTACGAGCAGTACTTC. Its protein is CSAGRTYEQYF.

This clonotype was observed at least ten times. This chain connects TRBV29-1 to TRBJ2-5, with TRBD2 matching over 12 bases. The V segment lost 4 bases and the J segment 4 bases; nucleotides outside the gene matches: 7. The CDR3 consists of 15 residues. The germline V gene encodes CDR1 SQVTM and CDR2 ANQGSEA. CDR3 nucleotide sequence: TGCAGCGTTGGACCCGGACTAGCGGGATCAGAGACCCAGTACTTC. It translates to CSVGPGLAGSETQYF.

This clonotype has at least ten counts. V gene TRBV5-6 combines with J gene TRBJ2-3, with unresolved D. The CDR3 covers 15 residues. V was trimmed by 0 bases and J by 1 base, leaving 9 bases between them. Looked up from germline, CDR1 is SGHDT and CDR2 is YYEEEE. This chain's CDR3 is CASSLEQVRTDTQYF. CDR3 nucleotide sequence: TGTGCCAGCAGCTTGGAGCAGGTCCGCACAGATACGCAGTATTTT.

In this sample, this clonotype turned up many times. The chain is built from TRBV20-1 and TRBJ2-7; 8 nucleotides agree with TRBD2. Per germline, CDR1 DFQATT and CDR2 SNEGSKA (reference sequence). The V and J ends lost 6 bases and 0 bases, in that order; junction bases with no gene match: 7. The CDR3 runs to 14 residues. CDR3 region: CSANLAGSSYEQYV. As DNA, the CDR3 is TGCAGTGCCAATTTAGCGGGGAGCTCCTACGAGCAGTACGTC.

This clonotype was seen more than once but under ten times. Since a much larger clone is just one base distant, this may be a read error. V usage is TRBV5-1 and J usage is TRBJ1-5, with D unclear. CDR1 SGHRS and CDR2 YFSETQ come from the germline V gene. This CDR3 spans 14 amino acids. The CDR3 sequence: CASSLGGGNQHQHF. For the CDR3, the DNA is TGCGCCAGCAGCTTGGGAGGTGGGAATCAGCACCAGCATTTT.

This clonotype appeared many times. The chain uses TRBV5-1 and TRBJ2-5; 9 bases are shared with TRBD2. Germline values: CDR1 SGHRS, CDR2 YFSETQ. The CDR3 is made up of 17 amino acids. The V gene end was trimmed by 3 bases and the J gene end by 0 bases; junction bases not matched to a gene: 9. CDR3 nucleotide sequence: TGCGCCAGCAGCTACGGCGCGGGGGGGTCGTACCAAGAGACCCAGTACTTC. Protein product: CASSYGAGGSYQETQYF.

This clonotype occurred many times. CDR3 in amino acids: CSSTRGGDQPQHF. CDR3 DNA: TGCAGTTCTACAAGGGGGGGCGATCAGCCCCAGCATTTT. V is TRBV20-1 and J is TRBJ1-5, with a possible D match to TRBD1 (6 bases). The V and J ends lost 8 bases and 5 bases respectively, with 16 bases between them. The CDR3 extends over 13 amino acids. CDR1 DFQATT and CDR2 SNEGSKA come from the germline V gene (reference sequence).

This clonotype has a count of ten or more. The chain uses TRBV12-3 or TRBV12-4 and TRBJ1-2, with 10 bases matching TRBD1. The CDR3 length is 14 residues. Unmatched junction bases numbered 8, after V lost 5 bases and J lost 8 bases. Here the CDR3 DNA reads TGTGCCAGCAGTCTCGGGACAGGGGCTTTCGGCTACACCTTC. Translated: CASSLGTGAFGYTF.

This clonotype was counted ten times or more. The chain joins TRBV5-1 to TRBJ2-1; unclear D gene. Germline-derived CDR1 and CDR2 are SGHRS and YFSETQ. V lost 0 bases and J lost 5, with 6 bases in between. CDR3 length: 13 residues. The CDR3, as DNA: TGCGCCAGCAGCTTGGAAGGAAACAATGAGCAGTTCTTC. It encodes CASSLEGNNEQFF.

This clonotype has ten or more counts. This chain connects TRBV20-1 to TRBJ2-3; 7 bases match TRBD2. The CDR3 sequence is 14 residues long. Losses at the gene ends were 5 bases for V and 2 bases for J; bases not matched to a gene: 7. Germline V gives CDR1 DFQATT, CDR2 SNEGSKA (reference sequence). CDR3 protein: CSAPLADFTDTQYF. CDR3 sequence (DNA): TGCAGTGCTCCTCTAGCGGACTTCACAGATACGCAGTATTTT.

This clonotype was seen ten or more times. The V call is TRBV5-1, the J call TRBJ2-7; 10 bases match TRBD2. V was pared by 0 bases and J by 4 bases, with 7 bases of the junction left unmatched. The V gene's germline CDR1 is SGHRS and CDR2 YFSETQ. The CDR3 spans 16 residues. The CDR3 DNA follows: TGCGCCAGCAGCTTGGATGGAGCGGGAGGGCCGTACGAGCAGTACTTC. Protein sequence: CASSLDGAGGPYEQYF.

This clonotype was seen repeatedly, ten times or more. The V call is TRBV6-5, the J call TRBJ2-7, with 7 bases matching TRBD2. CDR1 and CDR2 from the germline V gene are MNHEY and SVGAGI. J gave up 3 bases and V 2 bases, and 4 bases lay outside the gene matches. CDR3 size: 14 residues. This CDR3 reads CASSYSPSGYEQYF. The CDR3 region has the DNA TGTGCCAGCAGTTACAGTCCTAGCGGCTACGAGCAGTACTTC.

This clonotype was observed at least ten times. The chain employs TRBV20-1 and TRBJ2-7; 10 positions agree with TRBD2. Per germline, CDR1 DFQATT and CDR2 SNEGSKA (reference sequence). The CDR3 runs 16 residues. J lost 2 bases, V lost 2 bases, and 9 bases had no gene match. The CDR3 coding sequence is TGCAGTGCTAGACTTTATCTTAGCGGGAGGACCTACGAGCAGTACTTC. Translating it yields CSARLYLSGRTYEQYF.

In its sample, this clonotype was seen many times. The chain joins TRBV18 to TRBJ1-2; D not resolved. CDR3 length: 15 residues. V was cut by 2 bases and J by 4 bases, with 14 bases left in between. CDR1 and CDR2 from the germline V gene are KGHSH and LQKENI. CDR3 nucleotide sequence: TGTGCCAGCTCACCAAATCAGTGGGAAGGCTATGGCTACACCTTC. Translating gives CASSPNQWEGYGYTF. The full variable domain, with the rest looked up from reference TRBV18 and TRBJ1-2, is NAGVMQNPRHLVRRRGQEARLRCSPMKGHSHVYWYRQLPEEGLKFMVYLQKENIIDESGMPKERFSAEFPKEGPSILRIQQVVRGDSAAYFCASSPNQWEGYGYTFGSGTRLTVV.

Ten or more counts support this clonotype. The rearrangement links TRBV6-2 or TRBV6-3 to TRBJ1-2; D gene ambiguous. From germline, CDR1 is MNHEY and CDR2 SVGEGT. Deletions cut 6 bases from V and 2 bases from J, with 13 bases between. This CDR3 is 14 amino acids long. CDR3 DNA sequence: TGTGCCAGCAGGGGGAGTACGGCCAACTATGGCTACACCTTC. It specifies CASRGSTANYGYTF.

This clonotype was detected ten times or more. The V gene is TRBV18, the J gene TRBJ2-7; TRBD2 is a possible D gene (6 bases). This CDR3 comprises 14 residues. The germline CDR1 and CDR2 sequences are KGHSH and LQKENI. The V end was cut by 1 base, the J end by 7 bases, with 14 bases between. CDR3 coding DNA: TGTGCCAGCTCACCACAGTCGGGGGAGGAAGAGCAGTACGTC. It specifies CASSPQSGEEEQYV.

This clonotype was counted ten times or more. The chain carries TRBV9 and TRBJ2-3; maybe TRBD1 (6 bases). Trimming left V 2 bases short and J 2 bases short, with 15 bases between. CDR1 SGDLS and CDR2 YYNGEE come from the germline V gene. This CDR3 has 16 amino acids. This chain's CDR3 is CASSVRGGDSTDTQYF. CDR3 DNA: TGTGCCAGCAGCGTCCGAGGGGGAGATTCCACAGATACGCAGTATTTT.

This clonotype has at least ten counts. V usage is TRBV4-2 and J usage is TRBJ1-1; 7 nucleotides match TRBD1. CDR3 length: 14 amino acids. Losses at the gene ends were 4 bases for V and 5 bases for J; bases not matched to a gene: 7. Germline V CDR1 and CDR2: LGHNA, YNFKEQ. The CDR3 DNA reads TGTGCCAGCAGCCCTACCGGGACAGCGACTGAAGCTTTCTTT. Protein: CASSPTGTATEAFF.